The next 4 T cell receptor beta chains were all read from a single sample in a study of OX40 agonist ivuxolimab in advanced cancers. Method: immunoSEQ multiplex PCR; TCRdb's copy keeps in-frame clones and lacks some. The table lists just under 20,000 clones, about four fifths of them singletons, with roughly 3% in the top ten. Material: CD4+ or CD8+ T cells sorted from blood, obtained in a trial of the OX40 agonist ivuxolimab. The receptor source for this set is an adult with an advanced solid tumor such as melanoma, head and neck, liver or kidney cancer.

CDR3 residues: CASSSTSGTLSEQFF. The CDR3 DNA reads TGTGCCAGCAGCTCAACTTCCGGGACTCTGAGTGAGCAGTTCTTC. V gene TRBV7-2 combines with J gene TRBJ2-1, with D possibly being TRBD2 (6 bases). This CDR3 region has 15 residues. Looked up from germline, CDR1 is SGHTA and CDR2 is FQGNSA. The V end lost 4 bases, the J end lost 9 bases, and 19 bases lay between the germline ends.

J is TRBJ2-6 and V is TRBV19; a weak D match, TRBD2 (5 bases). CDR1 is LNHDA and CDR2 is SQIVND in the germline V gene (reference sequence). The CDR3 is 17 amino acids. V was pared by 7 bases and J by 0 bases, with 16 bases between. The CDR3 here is CASMDLGRGSGANVLTF. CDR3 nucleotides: TGTGCCAGTATGGACCTCGGACGGGGCTCTGGGGCCAACGTCCTGACTTTC.

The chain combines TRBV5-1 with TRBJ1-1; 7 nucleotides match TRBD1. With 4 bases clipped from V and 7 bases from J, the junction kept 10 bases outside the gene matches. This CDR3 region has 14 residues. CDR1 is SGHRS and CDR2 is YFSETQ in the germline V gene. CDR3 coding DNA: TGCGCCAGCAGCCCTTTAACAGGGGACATTGAAGCTTTCTTT. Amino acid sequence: CASSPLTGDIEAFF.

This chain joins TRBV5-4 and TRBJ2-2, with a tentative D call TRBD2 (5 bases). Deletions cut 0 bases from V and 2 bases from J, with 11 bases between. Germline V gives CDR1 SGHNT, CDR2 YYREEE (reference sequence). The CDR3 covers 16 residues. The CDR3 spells CASSLGLAVNTGELFF. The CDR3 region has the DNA TGTGCCAGCAGCTTGGGGCTAGCAGTAAACACCGGGGAGCTGTTTTTT.